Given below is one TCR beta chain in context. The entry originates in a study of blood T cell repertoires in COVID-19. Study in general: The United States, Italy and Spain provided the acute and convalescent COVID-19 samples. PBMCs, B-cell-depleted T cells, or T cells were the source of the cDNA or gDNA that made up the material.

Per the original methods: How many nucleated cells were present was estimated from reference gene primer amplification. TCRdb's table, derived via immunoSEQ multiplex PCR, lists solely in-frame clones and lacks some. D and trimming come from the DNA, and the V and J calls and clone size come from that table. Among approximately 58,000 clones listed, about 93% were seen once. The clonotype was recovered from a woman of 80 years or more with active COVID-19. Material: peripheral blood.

The CDR3 region has the DNA TGTGCCAGCAGTTCAGGACAGGGGATGGCCCAAGAGACCCAGTACTTC. This sequence encodes CASSSGQGMAQETQYF. The V and J genes are TRBV27 and TRBJ2-5; 9 bases line up with TRBD1. The V gene's germline CDR1 is MNHEY and CDR2 SMNVEV (reference sequence). Germline trimming cut 4 bases from V and 1 base from J; bases unmatched to any gene: 7. The CDR3 contains 16 residues.